The next 10 T cell receptor beta chains were all read from a single sample in a study of memory B cells and T cells in multiple sclerosis. Using immunoSEQ multiplex PCR, the repertoire was profiled, and TCRdb retains in-frame clones only, with some absent. The data show roughly 14,000 clones, roughly two thirds seen once. Sample: memory (CD45RO+) CD4+ T cells from blood. These receptors were taken from a human donor with multiple sclerosis.

V usage is TRBV29-1 and J usage is TRBJ1-1; 7 bases line up with TRBD1. The length of the CDR3 is 15 residues. Germline V gene lookup returns CDR1 SQVTM and CDR2 ANQGSEA. Trimming cost V 6 bases and J 2 bases; bases outside gene matches: 12. The CDR3 DNA is TGCAGCGTCGACAGGGAGAGTTTGGGTAACACTGAAGCTTTCTTT. Amino acid sequence: CSVDRESLGNTEAFF.

This chain links TRBV5-1 with TRBJ2-5, with 7 bases fitting TRBD2. This CDR3 region has 15 residues. The J segment lost 1 base and the V segment lost 2 bases, leaving 5 bases of the junction unmatched. Germline V gene lookup returns CDR1 SGHRS and CDR2 YFSETQ. The CDR3 DNA reads TGCGCCAGCAGCTTCGGGGGGACCCTCCAAGAGACCCAGTACTTC. Its protein product is CASSFGGTLQETQYF.

The CDR3 loop reads CASSPSISGLGTNFGANVLTF. DNA of the CDR3: TGTGCCAGCAGTCCAAGTATCTCGGGGCTGGGGACTAATTTTGGGGCCAACGTCCTGACTTTC. The chain has TRBV2 and TRBJ2-6, with 7 nucleotides matching TRBD2. The ends lost 5 bases at V and 3 bases at J; junction bases unmatched: 22. Germline values: CDR1 SNHLY, CDR2 FYNNEI. The length of the CDR3 is 21 residues.

This chain connects TRBV6-1 to TRBJ2-3; a weak D match, TRBD1 (5 bases). CDR1 MNHNS and CDR2 SASEGT come from the germline V gene. Trimming removed 4 bases from V and 0 bases from J, with 11 bases in between. This CDR3 is 15 amino acids long. The CDR3 sequence: CASSGQGGSTDTQYF. CDR3 in DNA: TGTGCCAGCAGTGGCCAGGGTGGGAGCACAGATACGCAGTATTTT.

On this clone itself: A read error may account for a junction end that differs from germline. This chain connects TRBV7-7 to TRBJ2-1; no definite D call. This CDR3 region has 12 residues. Germline V gene data show CDR1 as SSHAT and CDR2 as FNYEAQ (reference sequence). For the CDR3, the DNA is TGTGCTAGCAGCTTAGACGGCGGTGAGCAGTTCTTC. Translating gives CASSLDGGEQFF.

The chain links TRBV6-5 to TRBJ1-5; D gene uncertain. V lost 2 bases to trimming and J lost 2 bases, with 4 bases between them. There are 13 residues in the CDR3. Germline assignment: CDR1 MNHEY and CDR2 SVGAGI. DNA of the CDR3: TGTGCCAGCAGTTACGGCCGCAATCAGCCCCAGCATTTT. The encoded protein is CASSYGRNQPQHF.

This rearrangement joins TRBV5-6 to TRBJ2-4, with no clear D. The CDR3 is 12 amino acids. V was pared by 0 bases and J by 14 bases, with 12 bases between. Germline-derived CDR1 and CDR2 are SGHDT and YYEEEE. The CDR3 reads CASSLGLTSEYF. The DNA for the CDR3 is TGTGCCAGCAGCTTGGGACTGACGTCGGAGTACTTC. Combining the CDR3 with reference TRBV5-6 and TRBJ2-4 gives the whole variable domain DAGVTQSPTHLIKTRGQQVTLRCSPKSGHDTVSWYQQALGQGPQFIFQYYEEEERQRGNFPDRFSGHQFPNYSSELNVNALLLGDSALYLCASSLGLTSEYFGAGTRLSVL.

The V call is TRBV5-6, the J call TRBJ1-2; TRBD1 might be the D (5 bases). Germline CDR1 and CDR2: SGHDT and YYEEEE. CDR3 length equals 14 residues. Between the trimmed V and J ends, which lost 3 bases and 0 bases, there was a span of 9 bases. The CDR3, as DNA: TGTGCCAGCAGCTCAGGGTTTACTAACTATGGCTACACCTTC. Protein: CASSSGFTNYGYTF.

This clone has only one observation. The rearrangement uses TRBV13 and TRBJ2-1, with 9 positions matching TRBD1. Germline CDR1 is PRHDT and CDR2 is FYEKMQ (reference sequence). The CDR3 runs to 14 residues. Trimming removed 6 bases from V and 6 bases from J; junction bases left unmatched: 6. CDR3 nucleotides: TGTGCCAGCAGAACTTACAGGGGGCTCAATGAGCAGTTCTTC. This encodes CASRTYRGLNEQFF.

The gene calls are TRBV5-1 and TRBJ2-7; tentatively, D is TRBD1 (6 bases). V lost 5 bases to trimming and J lost 3 bases, with 18 bases between them. This CDR3 comprises 15 residues. Germline V gene sequence: CDR1 SGHRS, CDR2 YFSETQ. CDR3 sequence (DNA): TGCGCCAGCAGTTCCTCCCCGGGACAATTCTACGAGCAGTACTTC. It specifies CASSSSPGQFYEQYF.